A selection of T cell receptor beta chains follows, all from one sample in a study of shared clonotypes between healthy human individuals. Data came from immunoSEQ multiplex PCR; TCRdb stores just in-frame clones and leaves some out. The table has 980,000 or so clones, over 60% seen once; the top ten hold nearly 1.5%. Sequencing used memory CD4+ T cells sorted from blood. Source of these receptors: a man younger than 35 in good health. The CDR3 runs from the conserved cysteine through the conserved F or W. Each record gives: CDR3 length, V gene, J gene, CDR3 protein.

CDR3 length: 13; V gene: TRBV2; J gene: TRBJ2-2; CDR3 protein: CASSETNTGELFF
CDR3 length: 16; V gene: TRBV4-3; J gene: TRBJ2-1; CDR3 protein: CASSQDPRAEINEQFF
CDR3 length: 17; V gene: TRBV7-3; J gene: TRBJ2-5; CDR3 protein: CASSTGTSGGKQETQYF
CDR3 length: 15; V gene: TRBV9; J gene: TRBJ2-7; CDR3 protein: CASSLGLAGAYEQYF
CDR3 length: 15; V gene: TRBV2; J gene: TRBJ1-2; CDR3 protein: CASSEEKGTTYGYTF
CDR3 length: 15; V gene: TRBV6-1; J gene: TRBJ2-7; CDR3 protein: CASSEDTGGHNEQYF
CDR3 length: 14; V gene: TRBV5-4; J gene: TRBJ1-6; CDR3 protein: CASSLGASNSPLHF
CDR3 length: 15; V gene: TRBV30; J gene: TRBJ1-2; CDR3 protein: CAWSLKAGRAYGYTF
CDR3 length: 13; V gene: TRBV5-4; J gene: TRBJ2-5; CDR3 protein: CASSLGQGETQYF
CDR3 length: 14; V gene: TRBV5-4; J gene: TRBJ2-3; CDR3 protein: CASSIDRGRDTQYF
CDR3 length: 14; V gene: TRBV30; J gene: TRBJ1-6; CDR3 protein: CAWSVPLGISPLHF
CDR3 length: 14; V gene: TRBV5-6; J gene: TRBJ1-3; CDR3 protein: CASSPSLGQNTIYF
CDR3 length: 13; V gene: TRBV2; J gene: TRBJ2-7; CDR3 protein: CASLAPVSHEQYF
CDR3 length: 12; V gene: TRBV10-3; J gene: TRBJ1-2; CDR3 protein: CAISDQAVGYTF
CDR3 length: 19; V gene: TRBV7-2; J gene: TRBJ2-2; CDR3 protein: CASSALPSSGRASTGELFF
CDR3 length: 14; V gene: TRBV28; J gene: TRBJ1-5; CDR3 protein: CASSPRRGSQPQHF
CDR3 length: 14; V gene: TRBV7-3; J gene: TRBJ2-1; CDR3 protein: CASSDPKGHDEQFF
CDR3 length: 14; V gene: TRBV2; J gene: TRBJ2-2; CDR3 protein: CASRSDSDTGELFF
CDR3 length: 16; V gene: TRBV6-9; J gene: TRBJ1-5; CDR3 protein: CASSYKKHRVGQPQHF
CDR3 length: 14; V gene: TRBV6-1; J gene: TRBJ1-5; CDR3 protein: CASSTPQGSQPQHF
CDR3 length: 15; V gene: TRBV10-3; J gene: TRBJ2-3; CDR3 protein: CAISVAGKSTDTQYF
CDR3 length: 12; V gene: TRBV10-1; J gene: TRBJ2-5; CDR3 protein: CASSAGGETQYF
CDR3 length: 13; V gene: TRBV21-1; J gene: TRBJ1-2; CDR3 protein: CASSTGRNYGYTF
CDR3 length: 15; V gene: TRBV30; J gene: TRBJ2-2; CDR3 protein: CASQAGGSFTGELFF
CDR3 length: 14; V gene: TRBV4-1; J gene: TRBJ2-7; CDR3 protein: CASSLGRGTYEQYF
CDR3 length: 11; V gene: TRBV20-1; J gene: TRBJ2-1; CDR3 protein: CSAPRAPEQFF
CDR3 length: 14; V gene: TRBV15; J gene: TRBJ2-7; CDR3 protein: CATSRVVGLDEQYF